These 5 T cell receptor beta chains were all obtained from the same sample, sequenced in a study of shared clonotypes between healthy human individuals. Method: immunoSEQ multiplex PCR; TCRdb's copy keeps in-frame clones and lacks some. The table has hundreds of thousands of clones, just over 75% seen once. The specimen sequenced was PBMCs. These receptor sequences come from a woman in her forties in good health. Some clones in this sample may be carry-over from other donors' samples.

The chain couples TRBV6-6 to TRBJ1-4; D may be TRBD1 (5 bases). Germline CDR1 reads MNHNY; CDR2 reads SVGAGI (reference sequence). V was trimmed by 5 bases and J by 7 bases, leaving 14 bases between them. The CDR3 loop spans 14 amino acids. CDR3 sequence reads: CASSRDHLGEKLFF. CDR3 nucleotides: TGTGCCAGCAGTCGGGACCATCTTGGTGAAAAACTGTTTTTT.

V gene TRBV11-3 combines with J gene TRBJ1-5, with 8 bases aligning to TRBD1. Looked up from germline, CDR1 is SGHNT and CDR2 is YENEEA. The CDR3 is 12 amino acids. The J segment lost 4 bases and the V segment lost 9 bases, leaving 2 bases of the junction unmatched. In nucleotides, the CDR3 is TGTGCCAGGGACAGGGCGAATCAGCCCCAGCATTTT. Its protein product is CARDRANQPQHF.

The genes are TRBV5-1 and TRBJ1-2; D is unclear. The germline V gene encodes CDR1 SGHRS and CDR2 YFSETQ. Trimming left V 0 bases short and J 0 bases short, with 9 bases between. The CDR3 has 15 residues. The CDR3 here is CASSLESQANYGYTF. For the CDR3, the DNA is TGCGCCAGCAGCTTGGAGTCGCAAGCTAACTATGGCTACACCTTC.

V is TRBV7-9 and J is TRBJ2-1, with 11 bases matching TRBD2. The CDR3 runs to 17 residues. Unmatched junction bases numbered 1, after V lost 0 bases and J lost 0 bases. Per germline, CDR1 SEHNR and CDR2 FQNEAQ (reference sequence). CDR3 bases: TGTGCCAGCAGCTTAGCGGGGACTAGCGGCTCCTACAATGAGCAGTTCTTC. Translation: CASSLAGTSGSYNEQFF.

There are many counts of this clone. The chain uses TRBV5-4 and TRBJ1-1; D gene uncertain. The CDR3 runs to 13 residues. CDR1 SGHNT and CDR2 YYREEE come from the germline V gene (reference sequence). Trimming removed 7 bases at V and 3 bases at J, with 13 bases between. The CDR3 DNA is TGTGCCAGCGGGCGGGTCTCGGACACTGAAGCTTTCTTT. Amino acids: CASGRVSDTEAFF.